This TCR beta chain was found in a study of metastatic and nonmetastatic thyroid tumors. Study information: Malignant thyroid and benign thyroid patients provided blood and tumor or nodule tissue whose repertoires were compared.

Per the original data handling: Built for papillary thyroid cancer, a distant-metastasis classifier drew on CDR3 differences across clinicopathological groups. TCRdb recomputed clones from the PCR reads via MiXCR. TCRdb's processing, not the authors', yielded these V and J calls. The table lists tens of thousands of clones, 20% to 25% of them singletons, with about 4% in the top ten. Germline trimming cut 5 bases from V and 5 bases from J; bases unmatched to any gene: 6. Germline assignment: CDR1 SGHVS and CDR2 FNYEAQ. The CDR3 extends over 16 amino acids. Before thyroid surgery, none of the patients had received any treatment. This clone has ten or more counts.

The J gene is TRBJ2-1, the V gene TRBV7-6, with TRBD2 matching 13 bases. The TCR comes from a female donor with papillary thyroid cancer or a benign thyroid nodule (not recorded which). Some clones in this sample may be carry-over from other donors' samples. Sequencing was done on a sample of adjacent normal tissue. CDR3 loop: CASSRWTSGGNNEQFF. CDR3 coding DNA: TGTGCCAGCAGCCGTTGGACTAGCGGGGGAAACAATGAGCAGTTCTTC.